A single sample gave rise to the 23 T cell receptor beta chains below, sequenced in a study of blood T cell repertoires in COVID-19. Data came from immunoSEQ multiplex PCR; TCRdb stores just in-frame clones and leaves some out. The sample shows 200,000 to 300,000 clones, 80% to 90% of them seen only once. Sample: peripheral blood. These receptors were obtained from a man aged 35 to 55 who had recovered from COVID-19.

This clone was seen more than once but under ten times. The V gene is TRBV7-9, the J gene TRBJ1-2; no reliable D call. This CDR3 spans 14 amino acids. Trimming cost V 5 bases and J 2 bases, with 12 bases left between them. Germline V gives CDR1 SEHNR, CDR2 FQNEAQ (reference sequence). The CDR3 here is CASSPTEHNYGYTF. The CDR3 DNA is TGTGCCAGCAGCCCGACTGAGCACAACTATGGCTACACCTTC.

The gene calls are TRBV12-2 and TRBJ2-6; the table's TRBD1 call for D was not verified on the DNA. TRBV12-2 is noted as a pseudogene. This CDR3 contains 18 residues. The CDR3, as DNA: TGTGCAAGTCGCCCCTCAGGCAGGGGGTCTACTGGGGCCAACGTCCTGACTTTC. Amino acids: CASRPSGRGSTGANVLTF.

The chain is built from TRBV5-4 and TRBJ2-1; 10 positions match TRBD2. J was trimmed by 3 bases and V by 0 bases; bases with no gene match: 9. The CDR3 contains 18 residues. CDR1 is SGHNT and CDR2 is YYREEE in the germline V gene (reference sequence). CDR3 DNA: TGTGCCAGCAGCTTGGTTGCTAGCGGGAGCATAGGCTACAATGAGCAGTTCTTC. This codes for CASSLVASGSIGYNEQFF.

The chain couples TRBV25-1 to TRBJ2-1; 8 bases match TRBD2. This CDR3 is built from 15 residues. In germline, CDR1 is MGHDK, CDR2 SYGVNS. J lost 4 bases, V lost 1 base, and 3 bases had no gene match. This CDR3 is CASSEFSGEYNEQFF. CDR3 nucleotides: TGTGCCAGCAGTGAATTTAGCGGGGAGTACAATGAGCAGTTCTTC.

The chain employs TRBV11-2 and TRBJ2-1; D is undetermined. CDR3 length: 12 amino acids. V was shortened by 1 base and J by 9 bases, with 7 bases between the two germline ends. Germline loops: CDR1 SGHAT, CDR2 FQNNGV. DNA of the CDR3: TGTGCCAGCAGCTTAGGAGGTCTTGAGCAGTTCTTC. Protein: CASSLGGLEQFF.

V is TRBV7-2 and J is TRBJ2-3; 7 bases align to TRBD1. The CDR3 covers 16 residues. V lost 0 bases to trimming and J lost 0 bases; unmatched junction nucleotides: 3. From germline, CDR1 is SGHTA and CDR2 FQGNSA. The CDR3 sequence is CASSLAGTASTDTQYF. In nucleotides, the CDR3 is TGTGCCAGCAGCTTAGCCGGGACAGCTAGCACAGATACGCAGTATTTT.

The J gene is TRBJ2-1, the V gene TRBV5-1, with 7 positions matching TRBD2. Germline CDR1 reads SGHRS; CDR2 reads YFSETQ. CDR3 length: 15 amino acids. After removal of 4 bases from V and 4 bases from J, the junction contained 8 bases not matched to a gene. The CDR3 nucleotides are TGCGCCAGCAGCCTAAGCGGGACGGAATACAATGAGCAGTTCTTC. Translating it yields CASSLSGTEYNEQFF.

This clone was recorded once. V gene TRBV27 combines with J gene TRBJ1-5; maybe TRBD1 (5 bases). This CDR3 has 14 amino acids. V was shortened by 4 bases and J by 4 bases, with 11 bases between the two germline ends. Germline V gene sequence: CDR1 MNHEY, CDR2 SMNVEV (reference sequence). The CDR3 bases are TGTGCCAGCAGTTGGCGGGGGGGTAATCAGCCCCAGCATTTT. It specifies CASSWRGGNQPQHF.

The CDR3: CASSQDGGRGRVNEKLFF. The CDR3 DNA reads TGCGCCAGCAGCCAAGATGGGGGGAGGGGGAGAGTTAATGAAAAACTGTTTTTT. The chain carries TRBV4-1 and TRBJ1-4; a weak D match, TRBD1 (6 bases). The CDR3 contains 18 residues. CDR1 is MGHRA, CDR2 YSYEKL, per germline. V gave up 0 bases and J gave up 4 bases, with 18 bases separating them.

The V call is TRBV27, the J call TRBJ2-2; 8 nucleotides align to TRBD2. The trim removed 6 bases at V and 1 base at J, leaving 4 bases unmatched. This CDR3 is built from 15 residues. Germline loops: CDR1 MNHEY, CDR2 SMNVEV (reference sequence). In DNA, the CDR3 is TGTGCCAGCAGAAAGCGGGGGCGGAACACCGGGGAGCTGTTTTTT. Translated: CASRKRGRNTGELFF.

The chain carries TRBV2 and TRBJ2-4, with D perhaps TRBD1 (5 bases). This CDR3 has 13 amino acids. V was cut by 5 bases and J by 9 bases, with 14 bases left in between. CDR1 and CDR2 (germline): SNHLY, FYNNEI. Here the CDR3 DNA reads TGTGCCAGCAGTACTGGACACGGAGCCATTCAGTACTTC. Encoded protein: CASSTGHGAIQYF.

The chain has TRBV19 and TRBJ1-2, with D possibly matching TRBD1 (5 bases). V was cut by 4 bases and J by 8 bases, with 14 bases left in between. Germline V lookup: CDR1 LNHDA, CDR2 SQIVND (reference sequence). The CDR3 length is 13 residues. The CDR3: CASSRQTPIGYTF. The DNA of the CDR3 is TGTGCCAGTAGTAGACAGACTCCAATAGGCTACACCTTC.

This chain uses TRBV3-1 (or the pseudogene TRBV3-2) with TRBJ2-7; TRBD1 matches 9 bases. The J segment lost 5 bases and the V segment lost 4 bases, leaving 3 bases of the junction unmatched. CDR1 and CDR2 (germline): LGHDT, YNNKEL (reference sequence). This CDR3 region has 13 residues. CDR3 nucleotide sequence: TGTGCCAGCAGCCTCGGGACAGGGCACGAGCAGTACTTC. Translation: CASSLGTGHEQYF.

V is TRBV23-1 and J is TRBJ2-1, with D possibly being TRBD1 (6 bases). TRBV23-1 is annotated as an ORF whose role is uncertain. Trimming took off 0 bases at V and 2 bases at J, with 8 bases between the two ends. The CDR3 is 15 amino acids. Written as DNA, the CDR3 is TGCGCCAGCAGTCAATCCTGGACAGCCTACAATGAGCAGTTCTTC. Protein: CASSQSWTAYNEQFF.

The chain carries TRBV5-1 and TRBJ1-1, with 8 positions matching TRBD1. J gave up 4 bases and V 0 bases, and 8 bases lay outside the gene matches. Per germline, CDR1 SGHRS and CDR2 YFSETQ. The length of the CDR3 is 16 residues. CDR3 bases: TGCGCCAGCAGCTTGGGGGCTCCAGGGGGCATCACTGAAGCTTTCTTT. As protein: CASSLGAPGGITEAFF.

This clone was observed a single time. The chain carries TRBV7-2 and TRBJ2-1; 10 bases align to TRBD2. Germline-derived CDR1 and CDR2 are SGHTA and FQGNSA. CDR3 length: 15 residues. After removal of 5 bases from V and 10 bases from J, the junction contained 11 bases not matched to a gene. The CDR3 nucleotides read TGTGCCAGCAGCCCATTGTTAGCGGGGGGAAGAGAGCAGTTCTTC. Residues: CASSPLLAGGREQFF.

This chain joins TRBV3-1 (or the pseudogene TRBV3-2) and TRBJ1-5; TRBD1 is a possible D gene (6 bases). Germline values: CDR1 LGHDT, CDR2 YNNKEL (reference sequence). V was pared by 0 bases and J by 3 bases, with 9 bases between. The CDR3 contains 15 residues. CDR3 bases: TGTGCCAGCAGCCAAGATGCAGGGGCCAATCAGCCCCAGCATTTT. This codes for CASSQDAGANQPQHF.

The CDR3 region has the DNA TGTGCCAGCTCACCACCGGACAGGAACTATGGCTACACCTTC. This sequence encodes CASSPPDRNYGYTF. This chain links TRBV18 with TRBJ1-2, with TRBD1 matching over 7 bases. This CDR3 is 14 amino acids long. After removal of 0 bases from V and 2 bases from J, the junction contained 0 bases not matched to a gene. Germline loops: CDR1 KGHSH, CDR2 LQKENI.

The V gene is TRBV27, the J gene TRBJ1-1; D might be TRBD1 (6 bases). V lost 1 base and J lost 4, with 13 bases in between. This CDR3 contains 15 residues. Germline V gene sequence: CDR1 MNHEY, CDR2 SMNVEV (reference sequence). CDR3 sequence: CASSLLGGLSTEAFF. DNA for the CDR3: TGTGCCAGCAGTTTATTGGGGGGGCTTAGCACTGAAGCTTTCTTT.

This clone has only one observation. V is TRBV7-2 and J is TRBJ2-3; TRBD2 matches at 7 bases. The CDR3 spans 13 residues. With 5 bases clipped from V and 4 bases from J, the junction kept 3 bases outside the gene matches. CDR1 and CDR2 from the germline V gene are SGHTA and FQGNSA. In nucleotides, the CDR3 is TGTGCCAGCAGCGGGGGGAGGGCAGATACGCAGTATTTT. This sequence encodes CASSGGRADTQYF.

This clone appeared once. The chain carries TRBV30 and TRBJ1-6, with TRBD1 matching 10 bases. CDR1 and CDR2 (germline): GTSNPN, SVGIG (reference sequence). With V trimmed by 5 bases and J by 10 bases, 11 bases remained unmatched. The CDR3 loop spans 15 amino acids. This CDR3 reads CAWESSGQGLSPLHF. CDR3 nucleotide sequence: TGTGCCTGGGAGAGTTCGGGACAGGGGCTCTCACCCCTCCACTTT.

This clone occurred a few times. J is TRBJ2-3 and V is TRBV11-3, with D possibly TRBD2 on 5 matching bases. The CDR3 runs 15 residues. Germline lookup yields CDR1 SGHNT and CDR2 YENEEA. Trimming took off 4 bases at V and 4 bases at J, with 15 bases between the two ends. CDR3 sequence: CASSSRTEAADTQYF. Here the CDR3 DNA reads TGTGCCAGCAGCTCCCGGACGGAAGCGGCAGATACGCAGTATTTT.

The chain uses TRBV5-6 and TRBJ1-3, with a weak D call TRBD1 (6 bases). CDR3 length equals 15 residues. Germline lookup yields CDR1 SGHDT and CDR2 YYEEEE. V shed 0 bases and J shed 6 bases, with 13 bases lying between them. CDR3: CASSLGRGAENTIYF. The CDR3 DNA reads TGTGCCAGCAGCTTGGGACGGGGGGCTGAAAACACCATATATTTT.